This is a list of T cell receptor beta chains from one sample in a study of OX40 agonist ivuxolimab in advanced cancers. Some clones are missing from TCRdb's copy, which holds only in-frame ones; the method was immunoSEQ multiplex PCR. Of 34,000 or so clones in the sample, 81% are singletons; the top ten hold around 19%. The sample here was CD4+ or CD8+ T cells sorted from blood, taken in a trial of the OX40 agonist ivuxolimab. Source of these receptors: an adult with an advanced solid tumor such as melanoma, head and neck, liver or kidney cancer. The CDR3 runs from the conserved cysteine through the conserved F or W. Fields, in order: CDR3 DNA, CDR3 protein, D gene, V gene, clone size, J gene. A D gene is named only where the DNA matches it firmly. Clone size is given for some rows only: seen once, a few or many times, or a class if the clone is expanded.

CDR3 DNA: TGTGCCTCCTCGGGGAAGGGGCGGGATATAAATGAGCAGTTCTTC; CDR3 protein: CASSGKGRDINEQFF; D gene: .; V gene: TRBV30; clone size: .; J gene: TRBJ2-1
CDR3 DNA: TGCGCCAGCAGCCCTCCCGGACAGGGGACACGGAATGAGCAGTTCTTC; CDR3 protein: CASSPPGQGTRNEQFF; D gene: TRBD1; V gene: TRBV5-1; clone size: once; J gene: TRBJ2-1
CDR3 DNA: TGCGCCAGCAGCTATACTAGCGCAAGCACAGATACGCAGTATTTT; CDR3 protein: CASSYTSASTDTQYF; D gene: TRBD2; V gene: TRBV4-3; clone size: .; J gene: TRBJ2-3
CDR3 DNA: TGTGCCAGTAGATCTTCGGATTTGCAGCGCACAGATACGCAGTATTTT; CDR3 protein: CASRSSDLQRTDTQYF; D gene: .; V gene: TRBV19; clone size: .; J gene: TRBJ2-3
CDR3 DNA: TGTGCCAGCTTTTCCACCCACCCCCCGAGACAGGGCTTTTATTCACCCCTCCACTTT; CDR3 protein: CASFSTHPPRQGFYSPLHF; D gene: TRBD1; V gene: TRBV14; clone size: .; J gene: TRBJ1-6
CDR3 DNA: TGTGCCAGCAGCCACCGGCAGGGGTTTGAAGCTTTCTTT; CDR3 protein: CASSHRQGFEAFF; D gene: .; V gene: TRBV6-6; clone size: .; J gene: TRBJ1-1
CDR3 DNA: TGTGCCAGCAGCTTAGGTCTCGGGAGGGGGAACACCGGGGAGCTGTTTTTT; CDR3 protein: CASSLGLGRGNTGELFF; D gene: TRBD2; V gene: TRBV13; clone size: few; J gene: TRBJ2-2
CDR3 DNA: TGTGCCAGCAGTGCCTCGCACATTTTATCCTACGAGCAGTACTTC; CDR3 protein: CASSASHILSYEQYF; D gene: .; V gene: TRBV28; clone size: .; J gene: TRBJ2-7
CDR3 DNA: TGTGCCAGCAGTTTATACCGGGTTTCCTATAATTCACCCCTCCACTTT; CDR3 protein: CASSLYRVSYNSPLHF; D gene: .; V gene: TRBV6-6; clone size: few; J gene: TRBJ1-6
CDR3 DNA: TGTGCCAGCAGCGCCTCTTGGGGAGCCAAAAACATTCAGTACTTC; CDR3 protein: CASSASWGAKNIQYF; D gene: .; V gene: TRBV9; clone size: .; J gene: TRBJ2-4
CDR3 DNA: TGTGCCAGCAGTTTATCGGCAGGGTCTGGGTCCGGGGAGCTGTTTTTT; CDR3 protein: CASSLSAGSGSGELFF; D gene: .; V gene: TRBV28; clone size: .; J gene: TRBJ2-2
CDR3 DNA: TGTGCCAGCAGTTTGGGTGAAGAGACCCAGTACTTC; CDR3 protein: CASSLGEETQYF; D gene: .; V gene: TRBV6-5; clone size: .; J gene: TRBJ2-5
CDR3 DNA: TGTGCCAGCAGCTTTCGGTGGACTAGCGGGGACAATGAGCAGTTCTTC; CDR3 protein: CASSFRWTSGDNEQFF; D gene: TRBD2; V gene: TRBV5-6; clone size: .; J gene: TRBJ2-1
CDR3 DNA: TGTGCCAGCAGTTACAGCGGCAGGGCCGCCATCTATGGCTACACCTTC; CDR3 protein: CASSYSGRAAIYGYTF; D gene: .; V gene: TRBV6-6; clone size: .; J gene: TRBJ1-2
CDR3 DNA: TGTGCCAGCAGCCCGGACCAGGGGGGGTACAATGAGCAGTTCTTC; CDR3 protein: CASSPDQGGYNEQFF; D gene: .; V gene: TRBV5-6; clone size: once; J gene: TRBJ2-1
CDR3 DNA: TGTGCCAGCAGCTTCGGGGGGGCAGAGACCCAGTACTTC; CDR3 protein: CASSFGGAETQYF; D gene: TRBD2; V gene: TRBV7-9; clone size: .; J gene: TRBJ2-5
CDR3 DNA: TGTGCCACCAGCCCTCTCCTAGCGGTATACAATGAGCAGTTCTTC; CDR3 protein: CATSPLLAVYNEQFF; D gene: TRBD2; V gene: TRBV15; clone size: .; J gene: TRBJ2-1
CDR3 DNA: TGTGCCAGCTCACTCCAAGACCCCAGCTCTGGAAACACCATATATTTT; CDR3 protein: CASSLQDPSSGNTIYF; D gene: .; V gene: TRBV18; clone size: few; J gene: TRBJ1-3
CDR3 DNA: TGTGCCAGCAGTCAGGGGACTAGCGGGGGGAAGGGATTGGAGACCCAGTACTTC; CDR3 protein: CASSQGTSGGKGLETQYF; D gene: TRBD2; V gene: TRBV7-2; clone size: once; J gene: TRBJ2-5
CDR3 DNA: TGTGCCTGGAGTGGAGAGAAACTGTTTTTT; CDR3 protein: CAWSGEKLFF; D gene: .; V gene: TRBV30; clone size: .; J gene: TRBJ1-4
CDR3 DNA: TGTGCCAGCAGTTTAGCGGGACAGGGGCACCCGAACACCGGGGAGCTGTTTTTT; CDR3 protein: CASSLAGQGHPNTGELFF; D gene: TRBD1; V gene: TRBV28; clone size: .; J gene: TRBJ2-2
CDR3 DNA: TGTGCCAGCAGAGTCCGGTTGGGCGGTTACAATGAGCAGTTCTTC; CDR3 protein: CASRVRLGGYNEQFF; D gene: .; V gene: TRBV6-1; clone size: few; J gene: TRBJ2-1
CDR3 DNA: TGTGCCAGTAGTATAGAGGCAGGGTTCCAAGAGACCCAGTACTTC; CDR3 protein: CASSIEAGFQETQYF; D gene: .; V gene: TRBV19; clone size: .; J gene: TRBJ2-5
CDR3 DNA: TGTGCCAGCAGTGAGAATCTAGGGTATGGCTACACCTTC; CDR3 protein: CASSENLGYGYTF; D gene: .; V gene: TRBV6-4; clone size: .; J gene: TRBJ1-2
CDR3 DNA: TGCGCCAGCAGCTCGACCCGGGGCTTCTACGAGCAGTACTTC; CDR3 protein: CASSSTRGFYEQYF; D gene: .; V gene: TRBV5-1; clone size: .; J gene: TRBJ2-7
CDR3 DNA: TGTGCCAGCAGTTCCGAGGTAGGCGCTGAAGCTTTCTTT; CDR3 protein: CASSSEVGAEAFF; D gene: .; V gene: TRBV6-6; clone size: .; J gene: TRBJ1-1
CDR3 DNA: TGCGCCAGCAGCCCGGCGACTAGCGGGTCGGGGGAGACCCAGTACTTC; CDR3 protein: CASSPATSGSGETQYF; D gene: TRBD2; V gene: TRBV5-1; clone size: .; J gene: TRBJ2-5